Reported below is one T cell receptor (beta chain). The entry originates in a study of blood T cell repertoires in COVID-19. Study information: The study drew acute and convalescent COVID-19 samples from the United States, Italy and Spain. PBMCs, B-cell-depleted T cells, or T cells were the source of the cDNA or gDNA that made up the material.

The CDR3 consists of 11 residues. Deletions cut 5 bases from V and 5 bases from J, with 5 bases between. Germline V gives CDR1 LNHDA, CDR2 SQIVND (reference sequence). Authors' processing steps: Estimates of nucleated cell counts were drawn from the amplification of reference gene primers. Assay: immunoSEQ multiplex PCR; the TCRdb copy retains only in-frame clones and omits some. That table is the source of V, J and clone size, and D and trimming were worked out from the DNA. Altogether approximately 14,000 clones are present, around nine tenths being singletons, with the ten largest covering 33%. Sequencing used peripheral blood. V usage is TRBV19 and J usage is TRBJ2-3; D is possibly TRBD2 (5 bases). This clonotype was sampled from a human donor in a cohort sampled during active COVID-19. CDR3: CASSRGDTQYF. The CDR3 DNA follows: TGTGCCAGTAGTCGGGGAGATACGCAGTATTTT. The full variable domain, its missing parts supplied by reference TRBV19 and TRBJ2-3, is DGGITQSPKYLFRKEGQNVTLSCEQNLNHDAMYWYRQDPGQGLRLIYYSQIVNDFQKGDIAEGYSVSREKKESFPLTVTSAQKNPTAFYLCASSRGDTQYFGPGTRLTVL.